This T cell receptor beta chain was found in a study of T cells expressing NK-cell markers (dated by TCRdb to the early 2020s). Some background on the complete study: Three sorted T-cell subsets (CD3+CD56+NKG2C+, CD3+CD56+NKG2C- and CD3+CD56-NKG2C+) from roughly 8 donors had their TCR beta-chain repertoires profiled. Among the eight sequenced donors, only one was HCMV-seronegative, while the other seven were HCMV-seropositive. The study sequenced eight donors, all healthy volunteers chosen at random: three men and five women. Libraries were sequenced as 2 x 150 bp reads on Illumina HiSeq 2000/2500, MiSeq or NextSeq. Overall results and qualifications from the work: Whether the expanded NKG2C-expressing T cell clones were specific for HCMV antigens remained unclear. In six donors, the dominant CD3+CD56+NKG2C+ clonotypes were among the top 10 CD8+ clonotypes and accounted for roughly 1.0-7.5% of CD8+ T cells. Those dominant clonotypes were again the most abundant among CD3+CD56-NKG2C+ cells in a few donors, at roughly 28.3-60.1%.

HCMV serostatus was determined by detecting HCMV-specific IgG in serum with a commercial ELISA kit. Ficoll density gradient centrifugation was used to isolate peripheral blood mononuclear cells from blood. Its CDR3 holds 15 amino acids, cysteine through phenylalanine. DNA for this receptor is not on file. Taken from the germline V gene, the CDR1 and CDR2 loops are SGHAT and FQNNGV. A remark on this clonotype: Its cognate antigen has yet to be identified.

The instrument was an Illumina HiSeq 2000. TCR beta cDNA libraries were prepared using 5'RACE template switching, which introduced a universal primer site and unique molecular identifiers. Priming for cDNA synthesis came from the TCR beta constant segment, and two successive PCR amplification steps followed. As for the original processing: Reads were demultiplexed and grouped by UMI with MIGEC, and clonotypes were assembled and quantified with MiTCR. Only TCR cDNA sequences supported by at least two reads were kept to exclude erroneous sequences. Downstream repertoire analysis used the tcR package, and clonotypes were matched across fractions by CDR3 nucleotide sequence plus V segment. Antigen specificity was annotated against VDJdb with VDJmatch, allowing one amino acid substitution in CDR3. Each CDR3 protein sequence appears as one entry after TCRdb reprocessed the reads, and no DNA is included. TCRdb, not the original authors, processed these V and J calls. The table held for this sample gives 400,000 to 550,000 distinct CDR3 sequences. Together, the top ten hold less than 7.5% of the sample.

The chain is made from TRBV11-2 and TRBJ2-2. The clonotype comes from a woman between 18 and 70 years old in good health. Sequenced sample: blood T cells: a sorted CD56 or NKG2C T cell subset, CD4+ or CD8+ T cells, or bulk PBMC T cells (not recorded which). CDR3 loop: CASRSVILNTGELFF. The variable domain in full, with residues beyond the CDR3 obtained from the reference TRBV11-2 and TRBJ2-2 genes, is EAGVAQSPRYKIIEKRQSVAFWCNPISGHATLYWYQQILGQGPKLLIQFQNNGVVDDSQLPKDRFSAERLKGVDSTLKIQPAKLEDSAVYLCASRSVILNTGELFFGEGSRLTVL.